This T cell receptor beta chain was sequenced for a study of blood T cells in healthy people across ages. Study-level findings and limits: More naive CD4+ cells and higher diversity were found in long-lived than in aged donors. While age rose, TCR beta diversity per million T cells dropped in a roughly linear way.

This clonotype has just a few counts. Its target is not known. Germline V gene lookup returns CDR1 MNHEY and CDR2 SMNVEV (reference sequence). The CDR3 contains 16 residues. Between the trimmed V and J ends, which lost 2 bases and 0 bases, there was a span of 10 bases. Then a second PCR, running about 6 to 12 cycles, was carried out with a sample-barcoded 5' primer and a J-beta primer mix. A single record per CDR3 protein comes from TCRdb applying MiXCR to the 5' RACE reads. The sample yields around 1.5 million distinct CDR3 sequences, about 35% seen once. No fewer than 5.5 micrograms of total RNA were isolated from every sample.

Material for sequencing was blood. This chain connects TRBV27 to TRBJ1-4; no definite D call. This sequence was found in a young woman in good health. CDR3 region: CASSLSNSATNEKLFF. CDR3 coding DNA: TGTGCCAGCAGTTTAAGCAACTCGGCAACTAATGAAAAACTGTTTTTT.